This TCR beta chain was observed in a study of T cell repertoires and HLA-DP antigens. Turning to the study itself: Alloreactive CD4+ T cells targeted HLA-DP on transduced HeLa. One alloantigen had some eleven groove amino acid differences from self, the other one.

The germline V and J ends were trimmed by 4 bases and 6 bases, with 13 bases remaining between them. CDR3 length: 14 residues. The germline V gene has CDR1 GTSNPN and CDR2 SVGIG (reference sequence). The data were produced by immunoSEQ multiplex PCR, yet TCRdb's version contains in-frame clones alone and is incomplete. The data contain fewer than 75,000 clones, about four fifths of them singletons. General study results and limits: Against both alloantigens, CD137+ clonality was similar, 0.3 to 0.4. Clones undetected before culture averaged approximately 35% against one allele and about 50% against the other.

This clone was seen a few times. As yet, its antigen is unknown. What was sequenced was CD4+ T cells from PBMCs. The chain recombines TRBV30 with TRBJ1-6; a weak D match, TRBD1 (6 bases). This receptor was identified in a man in his 60s in good health and CMV-seronegative. This CDR3 reads CAWTTGTTNSPLHF. The CDR3, as DNA: TGTGCCTGGACCACGGGGACAACTAATTCACCCCTCCACTTT. Filled out from reference TRBV30 and TRBJ1-6, the complete variable domain reads SQTIHQWPATLVQPVGSPLSLECTVEGTSNPNLYWYRQAAGRGLQLLFYSVGIGQISSEVPQNLSASRPQDRQFILSSKKLLLSDSGFYLCAWTTGTTNSPLHFGNGTRLTVT.